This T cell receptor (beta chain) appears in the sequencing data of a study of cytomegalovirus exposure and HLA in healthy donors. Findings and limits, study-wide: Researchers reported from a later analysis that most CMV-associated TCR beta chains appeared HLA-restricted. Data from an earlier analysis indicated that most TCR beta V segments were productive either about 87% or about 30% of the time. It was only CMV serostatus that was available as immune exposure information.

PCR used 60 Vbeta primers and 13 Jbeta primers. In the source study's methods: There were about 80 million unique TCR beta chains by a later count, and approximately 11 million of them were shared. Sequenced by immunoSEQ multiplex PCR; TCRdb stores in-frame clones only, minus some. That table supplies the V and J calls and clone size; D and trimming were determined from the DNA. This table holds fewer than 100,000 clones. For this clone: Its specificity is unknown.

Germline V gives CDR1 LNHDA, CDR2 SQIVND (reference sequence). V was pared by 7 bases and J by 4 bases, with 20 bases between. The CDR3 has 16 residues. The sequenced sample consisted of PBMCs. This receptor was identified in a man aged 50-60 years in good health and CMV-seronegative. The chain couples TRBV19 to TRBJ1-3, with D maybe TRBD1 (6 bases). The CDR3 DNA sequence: TGTGCCAGTAAATCAGGGGATACAGGATCCGGAAACACCATATATTTT. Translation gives CASKSGDTGSGNTIYF.